The rows below give T cell receptor beta chains drawn from one sample of a study of technical replicates of blood from a few donors. The data were produced by immunoSEQ multiplex PCR, yet TCRdb's version contains in-frame clones alone and is incomplete. Counted here are about 81,000 clones, 96% occurring once; the ten biggest clones make up around 0.2%. Sequencing was carried out using T cells isolated from PBMCs. The source of these receptors is a human donor in good health. Each CDR3 is given with its conserved first and last residue.

cdr3_length v_call cdr3_aa
14 TRBV5-1 CASSLSTADGELFF
14 TRBV6-1 CASTEAYKTEEAFF
15 TRBV7-8 CASSLKRGAMDGYTF
12 TRBV2 CASSASGETQYF
17 TRBV10-3 CAILREGRYREDYGYTF
15 TRBV14 CASSQFVSGANVLTF
15 TRBV5-6 CASSNTGTANTEAFF
14 TRBV2 CASSDRDRGQKQFF
17 TRBV30 CAWSVRRTSGGAGEQYF
14 TRBV9 CASSSRGGPGTQYF
14 TRBV4-1 CASSLLAGGGEQYF
12 TRBV7-6 CASSLARGEAFF
15 TRBV7-9 CASRREGKEGTEAFF
14 TRBV2 CASSPLSSADTQYF
14 TRBV27 CASSLRDTSYEQYF
13 TRBV5-1 CASRRGDRNTIYF
13 TRBV6-1 CASSVTGATEAFF
15 TRBV11-2 CASSFRTGINTEAFF
18 TRBV5-1 CASSLGLAGGLFHNEQFF
16 TRBV5-5 CASSFFLAGISYEQYF
17 TRBV5-1 CASSLDIRGNRYKGQFF
15 TRBV6-1 CASSEFKQAADTQYF
15 TRBV19 CASSFSGQGIYEQYF
13 TRBV6-4 CASSLSPTDTQYF
12 TRBV7-2 CASRGIAGGQYF
13 TRBV19 CASSPETSYGYTF
17 TRBV7-9 CASSSSTRTFTYNEQFF
14 TRBV6-1 CASTEGASAYEQYF
18 TRBV5-4 CASSLAAIRDRAYDEQFF
16 TRBV10-3 CATKTSGTGAVDEQFF
16 TRBV5-6 CASSLDGTGDTGELFF
16 TRBV7-8 CASSSYWTGGDYGYTF
14 TRBV18 CASSRLAGLDEQFF
16 TRBV27 CASSSLGLAGTDTQYF
20 TRBV11-2 CASSLDLWAGEDSGANVLTF
15 TRBV11-2 CASSPVEGLTGELFF
12 TRBV13 CASSLTGNEQFF